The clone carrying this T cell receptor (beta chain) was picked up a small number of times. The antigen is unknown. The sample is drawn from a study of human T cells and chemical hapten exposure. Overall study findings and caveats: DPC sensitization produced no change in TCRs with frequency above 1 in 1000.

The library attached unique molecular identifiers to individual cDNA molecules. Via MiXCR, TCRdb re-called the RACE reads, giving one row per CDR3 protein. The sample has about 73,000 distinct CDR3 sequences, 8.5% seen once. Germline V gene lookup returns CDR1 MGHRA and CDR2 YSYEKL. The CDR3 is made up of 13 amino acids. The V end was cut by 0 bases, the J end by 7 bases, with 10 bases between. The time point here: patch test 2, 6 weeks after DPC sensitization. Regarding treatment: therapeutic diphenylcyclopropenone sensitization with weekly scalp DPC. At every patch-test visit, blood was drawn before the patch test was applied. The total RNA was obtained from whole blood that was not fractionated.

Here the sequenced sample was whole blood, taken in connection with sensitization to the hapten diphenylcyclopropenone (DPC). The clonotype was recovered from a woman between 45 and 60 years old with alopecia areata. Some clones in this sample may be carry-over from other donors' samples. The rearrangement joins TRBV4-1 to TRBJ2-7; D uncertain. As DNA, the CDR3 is TGCGCCAGCAGCCAAGATAGTATACTAGAGCAGTACTTC. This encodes CASSQDSILEQYF.